These T cell receptor beta chains were read from a single sample in a study of graft-versus-host responses after intestinal transplantation. Here immunoSEQ multiplex PCR was the method, and the copy in TCRdb shows in-frame clones only, minus some. This sample has some 96,000 clones, with about nine tenths found just once. The sequencing used PBMCs, collected approximately 470 days after intestinal transplant. These receptor sequences come from a human patient who received an intestinal transplant, so some T cells may come from the graft donor. The CDR3 runs from the conserved cysteine through the conserved F or W. The D gene is left open where the match is weak. Size tells how often a clone was seen (once, few, many) or the class of an expanded clone, and some rows leave it out.

>TRBV7-9|TRBJ2-3|NA|TRBD2
CASSLTGGRETDTQYF
TGTGCCAGCAGCTTAACGGGGGGTAGGGAGACAGATACGCAGTATTTT
>TRBV10-3|TRBJ2-5|NA|TRBD2
CAISELSGGPQTQYF
TGTGCCATCAGTGAGTTGAGCGGGGGTCCCCAGACCCAGTACTTC
>TRBV2|TRBJ1-6|NA|NA
CASSPPAGVENSPLHF
TGTGCCAGCAGCCCCCCGGCAGGTGTAGAGAATTCACCCCTCCACTTT
>TRBV29-1|TRBJ2-1|NA|TRBD1
CSVLGGTGANEQFF
TGCAGCGTTTTGGGGGGGACAGGGGCCAATGAGCAGTTCTTC
>TRBV6-5|TRBJ1-2|NA|TRBD1
CASGQGGNYGYTF
TGTGCCAGCGGACAGGGGGGGAACTATGGCTACACCTTC
>TRBV9|TRBJ2-2|NA|NA
CASSNTYIGRTGELFF
TGTGCCAGCAGCAATACGTATATCGGTAGGACCGGGGAGCTGTTTTTT
>TRBV7-2|TRBJ2-5|NA|TRBD1
CASSLRTGTGGETQYF
TGTGCCAGCAGCTTAAGGACCGGGACAGGGGGGGAGACCCAGTACTTC
>TRBV10-3|TRBJ1-1|NA|NA
CATSRESAPNTEAFF
TGTGCCACCTCCAGGGAGAGTGCACCGAACACTGAAGCTTTCTTT
>TRBV25-1|TRBJ2-3|NA|NA
CASSAHTQYF
TGTGCCAGCAGTGCTCATACGCAGTATTTT
>TRBV18|TRBJ1-4|NA|NA
CASSPQVGRNEKLFF
TGTGCCAGCTCACCCCAGGTGGGGCGGAATGAAAAACTGTTTTTT
>TRBV2|TRBJ1-5|NA|NA
CASSQQGISNQPQHF
TGTGCCAGCAGTCAACAGGGTATCAGCAATCAGCCCCAGCATTTT
>TRBV19|TRBJ1-2|NA|TRBD1
CASTGHGTGVGGYTF
TGTGCCAGTACCGGGCACGGGACAGGGGTGGGTGGCTACACCTTC
>TRBV4-1|TRBJ2-7|once|NA
CASSHGGTYEQYF
TGCGCCAGCAGCCATGGGGGAACCTACGAGCAGTACTTC
>TRBV2|TRBJ1-1|NA|NA
CASSVRPAGNEAFF
TGTGCCAGCAGTGTTCGCCCCGCGGGGAATGAAGCTTTCTTT
>TRBV5-8|TRBJ1-1|NA|TRBD1
CASSLGPDRVGTEAFF
TGTGCCAGCAGCTTGGGCCCCGACAGGGTGGGGACTGAAGCTTTCTTT
>TRBV7-7|TRBJ2-2|once|NA
CASSLVGGAGELFF
TGTGCTAGCAGCTTGGTTGGGGGCGCCGGGGAGCTGTTTTTT
>TRBV5-4|TRBJ2-5|once|NA
CASRRDTHQETQYF
TGTGCCAGCAGACGAGACACCCACCAAGAGACCCAGTACTTC
>TRBV19|TRBJ1-5|NA|NA
CASSIPGHPVPSQHF
TGTGCCAGTAGTATACCGGGACACCCGGTTCCATCCCAGCATTTT
>TRBV6-1|TRBJ1-2|few|TRBD1
CASGRDRSGYGYTF
TGTGCCAGCGGCCGGGACAGGAGCGGGTATGGCTACACCTTC
>TRBV2|TRBJ2-7|NA|NA
CASSDSADEQYF
TGTGCCAGCAGTGACTCCGCCGACGAGCAGTACTTC
>TRBV6-6|TRBJ1-1|NA|TRBD1
CASSRTGGGTEAFF
TGTGCCAGCAGTAGAACAGGGGGAGGTACTGAAGCTTTCTTT
>TRBV13|TRBJ1-1|NA|NA
CASSPGSNTEAFF
TGTGCCAGCAGCCCAGGGTCGAACACTGAAGCTTTCTTT
>TRBV9|TRBJ1-3|NA|TRBD1
CASSFGQGSGNTIYF
TGTGCCAGCAGCTTTGGACAGGGCTCTGGAAACACCATATATTTT
>TRBV11-2|TRBJ2-7|NA|NA
CASSTDPAGSYEQYF
TGTGCCAGCAGCACAGACCCGGCGGGCTCCTACGAGCAGTACTTC
>TRBV6-1|TRBJ2-7|NA|NA
CASSRSAYEQYF
TGTGCCAGCAGTCGATCGGCCTACGAGCAGTACTTC
>TRBV27|TRBJ1-1|NA|NA
CASMVRTEAFF
TGTGCCAGCATGGTCAGGACTGAAGCTTTCTTT
>TRBV9|TRBJ1-2|NA|TRBD1
CASSERTGWLGYTF
TGTGCCAGCAGCGAGAGGACAGGGTGGTTGGGCTACACCTTC
>TRBV7-9|TRBJ1-5|NA|TRBD1
CASSLVSGGFDNQPQHF
TGTGCCAGCAGCTTAGTGTCAGGGGGCTTCGACAATCAGCCCCAGCATTTT
>TRBV11-2|TRBJ2-7|NA|NA
CASSFKFYEQYF
TGTGCCAGCAGCTTTAAGTTCTACGAGCAGTACTTC
>TRBV6-4|TRBJ2-6|NA|NA
CASSEYSSGANVLTF
TGTGCCAGCAGTGAATACAGCTCTGGGGCCAACGTCCTGACTTTC
>TRBV10-3|TRBJ1-1|NA|TRBD1
CAISEPGQGMNTEAFF
TGTGCCATCAGTGAGCCGGGACAGGGGATGAACACTGAAGCTTTCTTT
>TRBV10-3|TRBJ1-6|NA|NA
CASRNGTLNSPLHF
TGTGCCAGCCGGAACGGGACGCTCAATTCACCCCTCCACTTT
>TRBV19|TRBJ1-1|NA|TRBD1
CASSIVGEQGLAEAFF
TGTGCCAGTAGTATAGTAGGGGAACAGGGGTTGGCTGAAGCTTTCTTT
>TRBV6-5|TRBJ2-3|NA|TRBD2
CASRKQYLAGDTQYF
TGTGCCAGCAGAAAACAATACCTAGCGGGGGATACGCAGTATTTT
>TRBV12-5|TRBJ1-1|NA|NA
CASGYTDPDTEAFF
TGTGCTAGTGGTTACACCGATCCGGACACTGAAGCTTTCTTT
>TRBV27|TRBJ2-5|NA|TRBD2
CASSYIAGGQETQYF
TGTGCCAGCAGTTACATAGCGGGGGGACAAGAGACCCAGTACTTC
>TRBV9|TRBJ2-5|NA|NA
CASSVALQETQYF
TGTGCCAGCAGCGTAGCCCTCCAAGAGACCCAGTACTTC
>TRBV7-3|TRBJ2-1|NA|NA
CASSLSISGLGEQFF
TGTGCCAGCAGCTTATCGATTAGCGGCCTCGGTGAGCAGTTCTTC
>TRBV15|TRBJ1-5|NA|NA
CATSRDRGDQPQHF
TGTGCCACCAGCAGAGACAGGGGCGATCAGCCCCAGCATTTT
>TRBV19|TRBJ2-5|once|NA
CASSIGGAGQETQYF
TGTGCCAGTAGTATAGGCGGGGCAGGCCAAGAGACCCAGTACTTC
>TRBV6-6|TRBJ2-5|NA|TRBD2
CASSPGTSDTETQYF
TGTGCCAGCAGTCCCGGGACTAGCGATACGGAGACCCAGTACTTC
>TRBV5-1|TRBJ1-1|once|NA
CASSLRTVNTEAFF
TGCGCCAGCAGCTTACGGACAGTTAACACTGAAGCTTTCTTT
>TRBV5-3|TRBJ1-6|NA|NA
CARSRRQRNYNSPLHF
TGTGCCAGAAGCCGTCGACAGAGAAACTATAATTCACCCCTCCACTTT
>TRBV6-1|TRBJ1-5|NA|NA
CASSGRAGNFKGNQPQHF
TGTGCCAGCAGTGGACGAGCGGGGAATTTTAAGGGCAATCAGCCCCAGCATTTT
>TRBV19|TRBJ2-4|NA|TRBD2
CASSQRGGVKNIQYF
TGTGCCAGTAGTCAGCGGGGGGGCGTCAAAAACATTCAGTACTTC
>TRBV12-5|TRBJ2-7|NA|NA
CASGFGNYEQYF
TGTGCTAGTGGTTTTGGAAACTACGAGCAGTACTTC